The TCR beta chain described here comes from a study of shared clonotypes between healthy human individuals (dated by TCRdb to the early 2020s). For the wider study: The cohort included three men and a couple of women between 18 and 49 years of age. For each donor, CD4 naive and CD4 memory were each given three plates, CD8 naive was given two plates, and CD8 memory was given one plate. To estimate repertoire size and how much clonotypes are shared between individuals, the study performed deep sequencing of blood TCR repertoires from a handful of healthy adults. To increase sequencing depth and limit assay-specific biases, TCR repertoire library preparation and sequencing were carried out by different laboratories using diverse techniques. Each donor's leukapheresis produced roughly between roughly 0.9 and 8.9 billion PBMCs. Results the study describes overall, beyond this receptor: Because the study included a small number of donors, the genetic and exposure-history diversity represented was limited. Only blood was sampled, and tissue TCR repertoires likely differ from those in blood. Even with the large sequencing depth, rarefaction of the sorted-subset datasets indicated that sequencing was incomplete. Across a few donors, around 5.4% of naive CD4, 3% to 4% of naive CD8, 2% to 2.5% of memory CD4, and roughly 0.41% of memory CD8 clonotypes were shared. Larger estimated clonotype richness was generally found for naive subsets than for memory subsets. Pairwise subsampling led to the expectation that sequencing depth would affect the degree of clonotype sharing among donors. Compared with non-shared clonotypes, clonotypes shared by all four sorted-subset donors had higher generation probabilities.

Using the deep immunoSEQ assay, multiplex PCR amplified TCR CDR3 regions from genomic DNA. Extracted genomic DNA from each cell subset was spread evenly across all wells of several immunoSEQ 96-well plates, with each plate serving as a replicate. Each replicate PCR for sorted subsets received roughly 0.2 ug genomic DNA, equal to roughly 29,000 T cell genomes. The purified libraries were quantified using a Qubit 3.0 fluorometer, sized with a Bioanalyzer 2100, and then quantified again using the KAPA Library Quantification kit. Every immunoSEQ 96-well plate was sequenced on a separate single-read 150-cycle Illumina NextSeq 550 flow cell. As for the original processing: The immunoSEQ output contained only junctional sequences without quality scores, so filtering could not match that applied to full-length reads. To assign V/J genes and CDR3, sequences were annotated against IMGT germline references using PyIR, a Python wrapper for IgBLAST v1.9. Reads with weak V/J assignments (E-value above 1e-6), missing CDR3, stop codons, out-of-frame junctions, or ambiguous translated residues were removed. V3J clonotypes were defined by identical inferred V gene, J gene, and CDR3 amino acid sequence. The percentage overlap between two repertoires was calculated by dividing the number of shared unique clonotypes by the size of the smaller repertoire. RTK rarefaction, the Chao1 estimator, and Recon v2.1 estimates of unobserved clonotypes were used to assess repertoire richness. For all TCRbeta clonotypes obtained by the gDNA method from a few donors, generation probabilities were computed with OLGA. In its TCRdb copy, this immuneACCESS table keeps in-frame sequences only and misses some clones. Where compared with another copy, unresolved V genes explain less than half of these, and the others have no known cause. V, J and clone size were drawn from that table, and D and trimming were deduced from the DNA. In all, the sample holds 2 million to 2.5 million clones, and more than 90% of those were seen once. The ten most abundant clones make up 0.1% to 0.15% of the sample.

Notes on this clone: This receptor's antigen is unknown. No much larger clone exists at a distance of one base, and base qualities are not known. The same CDR3 is also encoded by other DNA sequences in this sample.

Donors were healthy HIV-negative adults with no recently reported acute infections or vaccinations. Every donor was a Caucasian adult residing in Nashville, Tennessee, USA. Magnetic negative selection was used to enrich CD4+ T cells, after which naive cells were positively selected on CD45RA and the negative fraction became the memory subset. Blood was collected by leukapheresis, and PBMCs were isolated by Ficoll-Histopaque density gradient centrifugation and then cryopreserved in liquid nitrogen vapor phase. Analytical flow cytometry was used to check the purity and quantity of every magnetically sorted T cell population. Each sorted fraction had its genomic DNA isolated and then quantified by UV absorbance on a Nanodrop 2000c. The germline V and J ends show losses of 5 bases and 5 bases respectively, and no gene match explains 4 bases of the junction. Reading the germline V gene (reference sequence) gives CDR1 MNHEY and CDR2 SMNVEV. Counted from cysteine to phenylalanine, this CDR3 has 13 amino acids. Only CDR3 DNA remains: 39 bases, in frame from the first base.

The receptor was derived from a man younger than 30 in good health. What was sequenced was naive CD4+ T cells sorted from blood. What the cell subset or site label conveys for this sample: CD45RA+ positively selected. The chain couples TRBV27 to TRBJ1-1, with TRBD1 identical over 8 junction bases. The CDR3 here reads CASSGQGGTEAFF. In nucleotide form, the sequence is TGTGCCAGCAGTGGACAGGGAGGGACTGAAGCTTTCTTT.